A selection of T cell receptor beta chains follows, all from one sample in a study of graft-versus-host responses after intestinal transplantation. Assay used: immunoSEQ multiplex PCR; TCRdb lists only in-frame clones, some missing. The sample contains under 20,000 clones, just under 95% of which appear only once. Sequencing was performed on PBMCs, taken 23 days after intestinal transplant. Receptors originate from a human patient who received an intestinal transplant, so some T cells may come from the graft donor. CDR3s include the opening cysteine and the closing phenylalanine or tryptophan. The D gene is left open where the match is weak. Expanded clones are given a class, and other clones once, few, many or no size at all.

V gene: TRBV10-1
clone size: .
D gene: TRBD2
J gene: TRBJ2-1
CDR3 protein: CASSGGLAGTSYNEQFF
CDR3 DNA: TGCGCCAGCAGTGGGGGACTAGCGGGAACGTCCTACAATGAGCAGTTCTTC

V gene: TRBV2
clone size: .
D gene: .
J gene: TRBJ2-1
CDR3 protein: CASRDPDRDFSYNEQFF
CDR3 DNA: TGTGCCAGCAGGGACCCCGATCGGGACTTCTCCTACAATGAGCAGTTCTTC

V gene: TRBV9
clone size: .
D gene: .
J gene: TRBJ2-7
CDR3 protein: CASASGQLNSYEQYF
CDR3 DNA: TGTGCCAGCGCAAGCGGACAGCTAAACTCCTACGAGCAGTACTTC

V gene: TRBV13
clone size: .
D gene: .
J gene: TRBJ2-7
CDR3 protein: CASSGRDRGSYEQYF
CDR3 DNA: TGTGCCAGCAGCGGCAGGGACCGGGGCTCCTACGAGCAGTACTTC

V gene: TRBV5-1
clone size: .
D gene: .
J gene: TRBJ2-1
CDR3 protein: CASSLADYNEQFF
CDR3 DNA: TGCGCCAGCAGCTTGGCAGATTACAATGAGCAGTTCTTC

V gene: TRBV27
clone size: .
D gene: .
J gene: TRBJ1-2
CDR3 protein: CASSPEDRSPYGYTF
CDR3 DNA: TGTGCCAGCAGTCCCGAGGACAGATCCCCCTATGGCTACACCTTC

V gene: TRBV7-6
clone size: once
D gene: .
J gene: TRBJ2-5
CDR3 protein: CASSLGPGSETQYF
CDR3 DNA: TGTGCCAGCAGCTTAGGTCCAGGAAGCGAGACCCAGTACTTC

V gene: TRBV4-1
clone size: .
D gene: TRBD2
J gene: TRBJ2-1
CDR3 protein: CASSQDGLVGDEQFF
CDR3 DNA: TGCGCCAGCAGCCAAGATGGACTAGTAGGTGATGAGCAGTTCTTC

V gene: TRBV19
clone size: once
D gene: .
J gene: TRBJ2-1
CDR3 protein: CASSLWSQSYNEQFF
CDR3 DNA: TGTGCCAGTAGTCTTTGGTCTCAATCCTACAATGAGCAGTTCTTC

V gene: TRBV6-1
clone size: .
D gene: TRBD1
J gene: TRBJ1-4
CDR3 protein: CASSEAPQGADEKLFF
CDR3 DNA: TGTGCCAGCAGTGAAGCTCCTCAGGGGGCGGATGAAAAACTGTTTTTT

V gene: TRBV4-1
clone size: .
D gene: .
J gene: TRBJ2-3
CDR3 protein: CASSQVGTDTQYF
CDR3 DNA: TGCGCCAGCAGCCAAGTAGGCACAGATACGCAGTATTTT

V gene: TRBV11-1
clone size: .
D gene: .
J gene: TRBJ2-3
CDR3 protein: CASSLAGVRTDTQYF
CDR3 DNA: TGTGCCAGCAGCTTAGCGGGAGTACGCACAGATACGCAGTATTTT

V gene: TRBV6-4
clone size: .
D gene: TRBD1
J gene: TRBJ1-4
CDR3 protein: CASSFRTGWEKLFF
CDR3 DNA: TGTGCCAGCAGTTTCAGGACAGGGTGGGAGAAATTGTTTTTT

V gene: TRBV19
clone size: .
D gene: .
J gene: TRBJ1-5
CDR3 protein: CASSIGVLQPQHF
CDR3 DNA: TGTGCCAGTAGTATCGGGGTTCTCCAGCCCCAGCATTTT

V gene: TRBV19
clone size: once
D gene: TRBD2
J gene: TRBJ2-1
CDR3 protein: CASSTTPKLAGYNEQFF
CDR3 DNA: TGTGCCAGTAGTACCACCCCAAAACTAGCGGGATACAATGAGCAGTTCTTC

V gene: TRBV9
clone size: .
D gene: .
J gene: TRBJ1-1
CDR3 protein: CASSVGPGATEAFF
CDR3 DNA: TGTGCCAGCAGCGTAGGCCCAGGAGCTACTGAAGCTTTCTTT

V gene: TRBV5-1
clone size: once
D gene: TRBD2
J gene: TRBJ2-1
CDR3 protein: CASSGGLAGVFDNEQFF
CDR3 DNA: TGCGCCAGCAGCGGGGGACTAGCGGGAGTTTTCGACAATGAGCAGTTCTTC

V gene: TRBV13
clone size: .
D gene: .
J gene: TRBJ1-1
CDR3 protein: CASSLGGGTEAFF
CDR3 DNA: TGTGCCAGCAGCTTAGGGGGAGGGACTGAAGCTTTCTTT

V gene: TRBV25-1
clone size: .
D gene: .
J gene: TRBJ2-3
CDR3 protein: CASQPPGTDTQYF
CDR3 DNA: TGTGCCAGCCAGCCGCCTGGGACAGATACGCAGTATTTT

V gene: TRBV27
clone size: .
D gene: TRBD1
J gene: TRBJ1-5
CDR3 protein: CASGYRGGDNQPQHF
CDR3 DNA: TGTGCCAGCGGATACAGGGGTGGGGACAATCAGCCCCAGCATTTT

V gene: TRBV9
clone size: .
D gene: .
J gene: TRBJ2-3
CDR3 protein: CASSGTYPSTDTQYF
CDR3 DNA: TGTGCCAGCAGCGGGACATACCCTAGCACAGATACGCAGTATTTT

V gene: TRBV30
clone size: .
D gene: .
J gene: TRBJ2-3
CDR3 protein: CAWSPGDTQYF
CDR3 DNA: TGTGCCTGGAGTCCCGGCGATACGCAGTATTTT

V gene: TRBV7-9
clone size: .
D gene: TRBD2
J gene: TRBJ2-1
CDR3 protein: CASSDIAGGLVNEQFF
CDR3 DNA: TGTGCCAGCAGCGACATAGCGGGAGGGCTGGTGAATGAGCAGTTCTTC

V gene: TRBV4-1
clone size: .
D gene: .
J gene: TRBJ1-1
CDR3 protein: CASSQAGGGHTEAFF
CDR3 DNA: TGCGCCAGCAGCCAGGCTGGTGGGGGTCACACTGAAGCTTTCTTT

V gene: TRBV5-3
clone size: .
D gene: .
J gene: TRBJ2-5
CDR3 protein: CASTRGRQETQYF
CDR3 DNA: TGTGCCAGCACCCGGGGACGCCAAGAGACCCAGTACTTC

V gene: TRBV27
clone size: .
D gene: .
J gene: TRBJ1-1
CDR3 protein: CASSLGGGNTEAFF
CDR3 DNA: TGTGCCAGCAGTTTAGGGGGGGGGAACACTGAAGCTTTCTTT

V gene: TRBV29-1
clone size: .
D gene: .
J gene: TRBJ1-4
CDR3 protein: CSVSSPRREKLFF
CDR3 DNA: TGCAGCGTTAGTTCTCCGAGACGTGAAAAACTGTTTTTT

V gene: TRBV28
clone size: .
D gene: .
J gene: TRBJ2-7
CDR3 protein: CASSFGGQSYEQYF
CDR3 DNA: TGTGCCAGCAGTTTCGGGGGGCAGTCCTACGAGCAGTACTTC

V gene: TRBV19
clone size: .
D gene: .
J gene: TRBJ1-5
CDR3 protein: CASSSRHEYSNQPQHF
CDR3 DNA: TGTGCCAGTAGTAGCCGACATGAATATAGCAATCAGCCCCAGCATTTT

V gene: TRBV9
clone size: .
D gene: TRBD2
J gene: TRBJ2-7
CDR3 protein: CASSVTSGRAHEQYF
CDR3 DNA: TGTGCCAGCAGCGTCACTAGCGGGAGGGCCCACGAGCAGTACTTC

V gene: TRBV15
clone size: .
D gene: TRBD1
J gene: TRBJ2-3
CDR3 protein: CATSTRWTGMGPDTQYF
CDR3 DNA: TGTGCCACCAGCACGAGGTGGACAGGGATGGGCCCAGATACGCAGTATTTT

V gene: TRBV28
clone size: few
D gene: TRBD1
J gene: TRBJ2-4
CDR3 protein: CASSWTGEVDIQYF
CDR3 DNA: TGTGCCAGCAGTTGGACAGGGGAAGTAGACATTCAGTACTTC

V gene: TRBV6-5
clone size: .
D gene: TRBD1
J gene: TRBJ2-2
CDR3 protein: CASSLWTGNTGELFF
CDR3 DNA: TGTGCCAGCAGTCTCTGGACAGGGAACACCGGGGAGCTGTTTTTT

V gene: TRBV27
clone size: .
D gene: TRBD1
J gene: TRBJ1-4
CDR3 protein: CASKEGANEKLFF
CDR3 DNA: TGTGCCAGCAAGGAGGGGGCAAATGAAAAACTGTTTTTT

V gene: TRBV6-4
clone size: .
D gene: .
J gene: TRBJ1-1
CDR3 protein: CASVESNGAFF
CDR3 DNA: TGTGCCAGCGTTGAGTCAAACGGGGCTTTCTTT

V gene: TRBV6-4
clone size: .
D gene: .
J gene: TRBJ2-5
CDR3 protein: CASSDWAGETQYF
CDR3 DNA: TGTGCCAGCAGTGACTGGGCTGGAGAGACCCAGTACTTC

V gene: TRBV29-1
clone size: .
D gene: .
J gene: TRBJ2-1
CDR3 protein: CSVIMGLAIEQFF
CDR3 DNA: TGCAGCGTTATTATGGGTCTAGCGATAGAGCAGTTCTTC

V gene: TRBV6-5
clone size: once
D gene: .
J gene: TRBJ2-3
CDR3 protein: CASKVFLNTDTQYF
CDR3 DNA: TGTGCCAGCAAGGTGTTTTTGAACACAGATACGCAGTATTTT

V gene: TRBV13
clone size: .
D gene: TRBD2
J gene: TRBJ2-1
CDR3 protein: CASSFQREVWDEQFF
CDR3 DNA: TGTGCCAGCAGCTTCCAGCGGGAGGTCTGGGATGAGCAGTTCTTC

V gene: TRBV27
clone size: once
D gene: TRBD1
J gene: TRBJ2-5
CDR3 protein: CSSHQTGRSVTQYF
CDR3 DNA: TGTTCCTCTCACCAGACAGGGCGGTCCGTGACCCAGTACTTC

V gene: TRBV7-3
clone size: .
D gene: .
J gene: TRBJ1-5
CDR3 protein: CASSLNSNQPQHF
CDR3 DNA: TGTGCCAGCAGCTTAAATAGCAATCAGCCCCAGCATTTT

V gene: TRBV5-6
clone size: .
D gene: .
J gene: TRBJ2-2
CDR3 protein: CASSFSGADGELFF
CDR3 DNA: TGTGCCAGCAGCTTTTCAGGGGCCGACGGGGAGCTGTTTTTT

V gene: TRBV23-1
clone size: .
D gene: .
J gene: TRBJ1-6
CDR3 protein: CASSDPGRVNSPLHF
CDR3 DNA: TGCGCCAGCAGTGATCCGGGCAGGGTAAATTCACCCCTCCACTTT

V gene: TRBV5-6
clone size: .
D gene: .
J gene: TRBJ2-3
CDR3 protein: CASSLGVDTQYF
CDR3 DNA: TGTGCCAGCAGCTTGGGGGTTGATACGCAGTATTTT